These 25 T cell receptor beta chains share one sample of origin, sequenced in a study of T cells after yellow fever vaccination. One entry per CDR3 protein results from TCRdb running MiXCR on the 5' RACE reads. Here the sample spans more than 50,000 distinct CDR3 sequences, around 6.2% being singletons. The specimen was PBMCs, either bulk or a sorted T-cell subset (CD4+, CD8+, memory, or dextramer-sorted; not recorded which), collected on the day of the yellow fever booster vaccination. These receptors all come from a young man who received the YFV17D yellow fever vaccine.

Many counts were recorded for this clonotype. This chain joins TRBV6-5 and TRBJ2-1; tentatively, D is TRBD2 (5 bases). CDR1 MNHEY and CDR2 SVGAGI come from the germline V gene. The V end lost 5 bases, the J end lost 7 bases, and 12 bases lay between the germline ends. The length of the CDR3 is 13 residues. CDR3 in amino acids: CASSTRRGNEQFF. The CDR3 DNA reads as TGTGCCAGCAGTACCCGTCGGGGAAATGAGCAGTTCTTC.

This clonotype has just a few counts. The V gene is TRBV12-3 or TRBV12-4, the J gene TRBJ2-2, with D uncertain. This CDR3 comprises 13 residues. V lost 6 bases to trimming and J lost 5 bases, with 10 bases between them. The CDR3 sequence is CASSIRRTGELFF. CDR3 nucleotides: TGTGCCAGCAGCATTAGGAGAACCGGGGAGCTGTTTTTT.

The table lists this clonotype with a few counts. The chain employs TRBV4-1 and TRBJ1-5; no reliable D call. The V gene's germline CDR1 is MGHRA and CDR2 YSYEKL. The CDR3 is 14 residues long. The V end lost 0 bases, the J end lost 7 bases, and 10 bases lay between the germline ends. The CDR3 here is CASSQERWHQPQHF. CDR3 coding DNA: TGCGCCAGCAGCCAAGAGAGGTGGCACCAGCCCCAGCATTTT.

This clonotype was observed many times. The rearrangement joins TRBV7-2 to TRBJ2-1; D unclear. Germline loops: CDR1 SGHTA, CDR2 FQGNSA. Trimming took off 1 base at V and 5 bases at J, with 18 bases between the two ends. The CDR3 spans 17 residues. Here the CDR3 DNA reads TGTGCCAGCAGCTTAGAGGGTCTGGGCCTCCTAAACAATGAGCAGTTCTTC. Translated, it gives CASSLEGLGLLNNEQFF.

The chain links TRBV5-6 to TRBJ1-2, with D maybe TRBD1 (6 bases). V was shortened by 0 bases and J by 4 bases, with 10 bases between the two germline ends. CDR3 length: 14 amino acids. The V gene's germline CDR1 is SGHDT and CDR2 YYEEEE. The chain's CDR3 is CASSLGLGGYGYTF. CDR3 nucleotides: TGTGCCAGCAGCTTGGGTTTAGGGGGCTATGGCTACACCTTC.

This clonotype was recorded many times. This chain connects TRBV6-6 to TRBJ2-2; no firm D call. From germline, CDR1 is MNHNY and CDR2 SVGAGI (reference sequence). The length of the CDR3 is 12 residues. Trimming took 8 bases from V and 0 from J, leaving 4 bases between them. As DNA, the CDR3 is TGTGCCAGCCTTTCGAACACCGGGGAGCTGTTTTTT. Its translation is CASLSNTGELFF.

This chain links TRBV2 with TRBJ2-5; D is perhaps TRBD2 (7 bases). Germline V gene sequence: CDR1 SNHLY, CDR2 FYNNEI. Trimming took 7 bases from V and 5 from J, leaving 17 bases between them. This CDR3 contains 14 residues. The CDR3 DNA follows: TGTGCCAGCATAAGGGGGGGTAAGGAGGAGACCCAGTACTTC. Protein: CASIRGGKEETQYF.

CDR3 bases: TGCGCCAGCAGCCAGTACCAACTGGACAGGGGGATGGACGAGCAGTACTTC. It yields the protein CASSQYQLDRGMDEQYF. V is TRBV4-3 and J is TRBJ2-7; TRBD1 aligns across 10 bases. The V gene's germline CDR1 is LGHNA and CDR2 YSLEER. The CDR3 has 17 amino acids. V gave up 3 bases and J gave up 5 bases; unmatched junction bases: 13.

J is TRBJ2-7 and V is TRBV6-5; D might be TRBD1 (5 bases). Germline assignment: CDR1 MNHEY and CDR2 SVGAGI. The V and J ends lost 4 bases and 3 bases respectively, with 13 bases between them. This CDR3 is 14 amino acids long. The CDR3 is CASSSSGRVYEQYV. CDR3 in DNA: TGTGCCAGCAGTTCCTCCGGCAGGGTCTACGAGCAGTACGTC.

This clonotype was detected many times. The J gene is TRBJ2-2, the V gene TRBV4-3; 7 positions agree with TRBD2. The CDR3 length is 15 residues. Germline values: CDR1 LGHNA, CDR2 YSLEER. V trimming: 6 bases; J trimming: 0 bases; junction bases outside the gene matches: 4. The CDR3 coding sequence is TGCGCCAGCAGGGCGGGGAGGGCGAACACCGGGGAGCTGTTTTTT. Translation: CASRAGRANTGELFF.

This clonotype was seen more than once but under ten times. The rearrangement uses TRBV18 and TRBJ1-1; D possibly corresponds to TRBD1 (5 bases). CDR3 length: 14 residues. Trimming took off 5 bases at V and 1 base at J, with 11 bases between the two ends. Germline CDR1 is KGHSH and CDR2 is LQKENI. CDR3 sequence reads: CASSGGGQNTEAFF. CDR3 DNA sequence: TGTGCCAGCTCAGGTGGGGGTCAGAACACTGAAGCTTTCTTT.

This clonotype was recorded many times. This chain joins TRBV6-1 and TRBJ2-5; 11 nucleotides line up with TRBD2. The length of the CDR3 is 16 residues. From germline, CDR1 is MNHNS and CDR2 SASEGT. Trimming took 6 bases from V and 0 from J; bases not matched to a gene: 6. In DNA, the CDR3 is TGTGCCAGCAGGAGTTGGACTAGCGGGTACCAAGAGACCCAGTACTTC. Translation gives CASRSWTSGYQETQYF.

This clonotype was counted between two and nine times. The V call is TRBV5-1, the J call TRBJ1-5; D remains unclear. The CDR3 covers 15 residues. V lost 1 base and J 0 bases, leaving 8 bases between the germline ends. Germline CDR1 is SGHRS and CDR2 is YFSETQ. CDR3 in amino acids: CASSLTGDSNQPQHF. The CDR3 DNA follows: TGCGCCAGCAGCTTGACGGGAGATAGCAATCAGCCCCAGCATTTT.

This clonotype was detected many times. This chain uses TRBV4-2 with TRBJ2-1; the D gene is possibly TRBD2 (6 bases). The CDR3 sequence is 13 residues long. From germline, CDR1 is LGHNA and CDR2 YNFKEQ. The ends were cut back, 0 bases at V and 8 bases at J, with 8 bases in the middle. The CDR3 DNA sequence: TGTGCCAGCAGCCAAGATGCGGGGCATGAGCAGTTCTTC. This encodes CASSQDAGHEQFF.

This clonotype was detected only a few times. V and J are TRBV7-9 and TRBJ2-1; TRBD2 aligns across 11 bases. Germline V lookup: CDR1 SEHNR, CDR2 FQNEAQ (reference sequence). V lost 4 bases, J lost 7 bases, and 6 bases stayed unmatched. This CDR3 is 15 amino acids long. The CDR3 sequence is CASSYYSGGENEQFF. In DNA form, the CDR3 reads TGTGCCAGCAGCTACTATAGCGGGGGGGAAAATGAGCAGTTCTTC.

The chain has TRBV3-1 and TRBJ1-4; 9 bases match TRBD1. The CDR3 is 20 residues long. Germline values: CDR1 LGHDT, CDR2 YNNKEL (reference sequence). The ends lost 1 base at V and 0 bases at J; junction bases unmatched: 12. The CDR3 coding sequence is TGTGCCAGCAGCCAAGCGTACAGGGGGCGGATAGGGACAACTAATGAAAAACTGTTTTTT. Protein product: CASSQAYRGRIGTTNEKLFF. Variable domain in full (rest from reference TRBV3-1 and TRBJ1-4): DTAVSQTPKYLVTQMGNDKSIKCEQNLGHDTMYWYKQDSKKFLKIMFSYNNKELIINETVPNRFSPKSPDKAHLNLHINSLELGDSAVYFCASSQAYRGRIGTTNEKLFFGSGTQLSVL.

This clonotype was found many times. The chain couples TRBV11-2 to TRBJ2-3, with 15 bases that match TRBD2. This CDR3 contains 16 residues. Germline V gives CDR1 SGHAT, CDR2 FQNNGV. With V trimmed by 4 bases and J by 8 bases, 7 bases remained unmatched. The CDR3 reads CASSSGLAGGPRTQYF. CDR3 DNA sequence: TGTGCCAGCAGCTCAGGACTAGCGGGGGGGCCGCGTACGCAGTATTTT.

This clonotype has ten or more counts. V usage is TRBV6-6 and J usage is TRBJ2-7; 13 nucleotides match TRBD2. Germline V CDR1 and CDR2: MNHNY, SVGAGI (reference sequence). The CDR3 loop spans 17 amino acids. The V segment lost 7 bases and the J segment 3 bases; nucleotides outside the gene matches: 12. CDR3 bases: TGTGCCAGCACGACGCGACTAGCGGGGGGTCGAGGCTACGAGCAGTACGTC. As protein: CASTTRLAGGRGYEQYV.

This clonotype was observed a handful of times. The chain has TRBV6-2 or TRBV6-3 and TRBJ1-2; D is perhaps TRBD1 (6 bases). Per the germline V gene, CDR1 is MNHEY and CDR2 is SVGEGT. The CDR3 has 13 residues. The V and J ends lost 2 bases and 4 bases respectively, with 8 bases between them. CDR3 amino acids: CASSYGRGYGYTF. The CDR3 coding sequence is TGTGCCAGCAGTTACGGCAGGGGCTATGGCTACACCTTC.

The table lists this clonotype with many counts. The chain recombines TRBV29-1 with TRBJ2-7, with D unclear. Trimming removed 4 bases at V and 2 bases at J, with 6 bases between. This CDR3 has 11 amino acids. Per the germline V gene, CDR1 is SQVTM and CDR2 is ANQGSEA. The CDR3 sequence is CSVGQTYEQYF. CDR3 in DNA: TGCAGCGTTGGGCAAACCTACGAGCAGTACTTC.

This chain joins TRBV11-2 and TRBJ2-1, with D tentatively TRBD1 (7 bases). V lost 5 bases and J lost 4, with 18 bases in between. The CDR3 is 16 residues long. Germline V gene sequence: CDR1 SGHAT, CDR2 FQNNGV. CDR3 amino acids: CASSLGGGGVYNEQFF. DNA of the CDR3: TGTGCCAGCAGCCTCGGAGGAGGGGGCGTTTACAATGAGCAGTTCTTC. Complete variable domain (other parts from reference TRBV11-2 and TRBJ2-1): EAGVAQSPRYKIIEKRQSVAFWCNPISGHATLYWYQQILGQGPKLLIQFQNNGVVDDSQLPKDRFSAERLKGVDSTLKIQPAKLEDSAVYLCASSLGGGGVYNEQFFGPGTRLTVL.

This clonotype was found many times. The chain's CDR3 is CASSSDRDDTGELFF. CDR3 DNA: TGTGCCAGCAGTTCGGACAGGGATGACACCGGGGAGCTGTTTTTT. This chain uses TRBV6-2 or TRBV6-3 with TRBJ2-2; 8 nucleotides line up with TRBD1. J gave up 3 bases and V 4 bases, and 4 bases lay outside the gene matches. The CDR3 has 15 residues. From germline, CDR1 is MNHEY and CDR2 SVGEGT.

Many counts were recorded for this clonotype. CDR3 in amino acids: CASSLGRGGTDTQYF. As DNA, the CDR3 is TGCGCCAGCAGCTTGGGGCGGGGAGGTACAGATACGCAGTATTTT. V gene TRBV5-1 combines with J gene TRBJ2-3; tentatively, D is TRBD2 (6 bases). Germline V gene sequence: CDR1 SGHRS, CDR2 YFSETQ. This CDR3 region has 15 residues. Trimming shortened V by 0 bases and J by 3 bases, and 11 bases separated the two germline ends. Combining the CDR3 with reference TRBV5-1 and TRBJ2-3 gives the whole variable domain KAGVTQTPRYLIKTRGQQVTLSCSPISGHRSVSWYQQTPGQGLQFLFEYFSETQRNKGNFPGRFSGRQFSNSRSEMNVSTLELGDSALYLCASSLGRGGTDTQYFGPGTRLTVL.

The chain joins TRBV6-5 to TRBJ1-1; no clear D gene. Trimming shortened V by 0 bases and J by 1 base, and 6 bases separated the two germline ends. CDR3 length equals 14 residues. Germline CDR1 and CDR2: MNHEY and SVGAGI. This chain's CDR3 is CASSYSNRNTEAFF. CDR3 DNA sequence: TGTGCCAGCAGTTACTCGAACAGGAACACTGAAGCTTTCTTT.

The V and J genes are TRBV6-2 or TRBV6-3 and TRBJ2-7; D uncertain. The V end lost 5 bases, the J end lost 5 bases, and 16 bases lay between the germline ends. The CDR3 length is 14 residues. Germline CDR1 MNHEY, CDR2 SVGEGT. The CDR3 region is CASSQMLGADEQYF. The CDR3 coding sequence is TGTGCCAGCAGTCAGATGCTCGGAGCTGACGAGCAGTACTTC.